The 26 T cell receptor beta chains below all came from one sample that was sequenced in a study of T cell responses to AZD1222 COVID-19 vaccine. Only in-frame clones appear in the TCRdb table, and some are missing; sequencing was by immunoSEQ multiplex PCR. This sample carries some 120,000 clones, approximately 85% of them seen once, and the ten largest clones take approximately 1.7%. Sequenced here: peripheral blood, sampled on day 0 of AZD1222 vaccination. The receptors derive from an adult in good health.

The V and J genes are TRBV18 and TRBJ1-5; 9 nucleotides line up with TRBD1. The CDR3 is 14 amino acids. V was clipped by 3 bases and J by 7 bases; unmatched bases: 4. Germline CDR1 KGHSH, CDR2 LQKENI. The DNA of the CDR3 is TGTGCCAGCTCACCTCCGACAGGGGGGCAGCCCCAGCATTTT. Translating it yields CASSPPTGGQPQHF.

The J gene is TRBJ2-1, the V gene TRBV27; 7 bases agree with TRBD2. In germline, CDR1 is MNHEY, CDR2 SMNVEV (reference sequence). The trim removed 4 bases at V and 4 bases at J, leaving 4 bases unmatched. The CDR3 sequence is 14 residues long. The CDR3 nucleotides are TGTGCCAGCAGTTGGGGGGGAACGTACAATGAGCAGTTCTTC. This encodes CASSWGGTYNEQFF.

The chain is built from TRBV7-2 and TRBJ2-1, with D maybe TRBD2 (5 bases). Germline values: CDR1 SGHTA, CDR2 FQGNSA. This CDR3 contains 17 residues. V dropped 2 bases and J dropped 0 bases, with 14 bases sitting between them. The CDR3 DNA follows: TGTGCCAGCAGCTTACCCGGAGGTGCCAGCTCCTACAATGAGCAGTTCTTC. Residues: CASSLPGGASSYNEQFF.

The gene calls are TRBV14 and TRBJ1-1, with D hard to call. Germline V CDR1 and CDR2: SGHDN, FVKESK. Trimming removed 0 bases at V and 0 bases at J, with 5 bases between. The CDR3 has 14 residues. In nucleotides, the CDR3 is TGTGCCAGCAGCCAAGACGCAGTGAACACTGAAGCTTTCTTT. It is translated as CASSQDAVNTEAFF.

The CDR3 DNA is TGTGCCAGCAGTTATCGGGGGGCAAGCACAGATACGCAGTATTTT. This encodes CASSYRGASTDTQYF. V is TRBV11-2 and J is TRBJ2-3; tentatively, D is TRBD2 (7 bases). There are 15 residues in the CDR3. The V gene's germline CDR1 is SGHAT and CDR2 FQNNGV. V lost 6 bases and J 0 bases, leaving 13 bases between the germline ends. Drawing the rest from reference TRBV11-2 and TRBJ2-3, the complete variable domain is EAGVAQSPRYKIIEKRQSVAFWCNPISGHATLYWYQQILGQGPKLLIQFQNNGVVDDSQLPKDRFSAERLKGVDSTLKIQPAKLEDSAVYLCASSYRGASTDTQYFGPGTRLTVL.

This chain connects TRBV6-4 to TRBJ1-2; D is possibly TRBD1 (5 bases). The V and J ends lost 1 base and 8 bases respectively, with 14 bases between them. The length of the CDR3 is 14 residues. Germline CDR1 is MRHNA and CDR2 is SNTAGT. CDR3 loop: CASSDFTGRGGYTF. The CDR3 nucleotides are TGTGCCAGCAGTGACTTTACAGGTAGAGGCGGCTACACCTTC.

The chain has TRBV7-6 and TRBJ2-7, with D possibly TRBD1 on 5 matching bases. V was pared by 1 base and J by 3 bases, with 13 bases between. Germline V gene lookup returns CDR1 SGHVS and CDR2 FNYEAQ. The CDR3 loop spans 15 amino acids. The CDR3 DNA reads TGTGCCAGCAGCTTAGATAGGGGAATAAGCTACGAGCAGTACTTC. It codes for CASSLDRGISYEQYF.

DNA for the CDR3: TGTGCCAGCAGCGCTCGAATCACTCAGGGGAGGGCTTCACCCCTCCACTTT. Its protein product is CASSARITQGRASPLHF. J is TRBJ1-6 and V is TRBV9, with D perhaps TRBD1 (6 bases). The CDR3 runs to 17 residues. Germline values: CDR1 SGDLS, CDR2 YYNGEE. V shed 3 bases and J shed 9 bases, with 22 bases lying between them.

This chain joins TRBV7-9 and TRBJ2-7, with 9 bases aligning to TRBD1. This CDR3 comprises 13 residues. Germline lookup yields CDR1 SEHNR and CDR2 FQNEAQ (reference sequence). J gave up 4 bases and V 5 bases, and 3 bases lay outside the gene matches. The CDR3 sequence: CASSLQGAYEQYF. CDR3 nucleotides: TGTGCCAGCAGCCTACAGGGGGCTTACGAGCAGTACTTC.

The chain links TRBV5-6 to TRBJ2-1; D remains unclear. This CDR3 is built from 12 residues. Trimming removed 0 bases at V and 7 bases at J, with 5 bases between. Per the germline V gene, CDR1 is SGHDT and CDR2 is YYEEEE. Here the CDR3 reads CASSLVSNEQFF. The CDR3 DNA reads as TGTGCCAGCAGCTTGGTATCTAATGAGCAGTTCTTC.

V and J are TRBV6-2 or TRBV6-3 and TRBJ2-1; a possible D gene is TRBD2 (5 bases). The CDR3 totals 18 residues. The ends were cut back, 2 bases at V and 0 bases at J, with 17 bases in the middle. Germline assignment: CDR1 MNHEY and CDR2 SVGEGT. In DNA form, the CDR3 reads TGTGCCAGCAGTTACCTCCCAGGTTTAGGGAGCTCCTACAATGAGCAGTTCTTC. Translation gives CASSYLPGLGSSYNEQFF.

The chain employs TRBV25-1 and TRBJ2-3; a weak D match, TRBD1 (5 bases). Trimming shortened V by 8 bases and J by 0 bases, and 15 bases separated the two germline ends. Germline V gene data show CDR1 as MGHDK and CDR2 as SYGVNS. The CDR3 has 15 amino acids. CDR3 coding DNA: TGTGCCAGCGGAGCAGGGAAAACTAGCACAGATACGCAGTATTTT. It specifies CASGAGKTSTDTQYF.

The count of this clone is one. The chain combines TRBV18 with TRBJ2-5, with D perhaps matching TRBD1 (6 bases). Germline CDR1 and CDR2: KGHSH and LQKENI. The CDR3 is made up of 13 amino acids. V was trimmed by 3 bases and J by 4 bases, leaving 9 bases between them. This CDR3 is CASSPGRGETQYF. DNA for the CDR3: TGTGCCAGCTCACCTGGCAGGGGAGAGACCCAGTACTTC. Looking up the rest from reference TRBV18 and TRBJ2-5 gives the full variable domain: NAGVMQNPRHLVRRRGQEARLRCSPMKGHSHVYWYRQLPEEGLKFMVYLQKENIIDESGMPKERFSAEFPKEGPSILRIQQVVRGDSAAYFCASSPGRGETQYFGPGTRLLVL.

This clone was detected a few times. V usage is TRBV13 and J usage is TRBJ1-4, with a tentative D call TRBD1 (6 bases). Germline V gene sequence: CDR1 PRHDT, CDR2 FYEKMQ (reference sequence). CDR3 length equals 17 residues. The germline V and J ends were trimmed by 5 bases and 2 bases, with 18 bases remaining between them. The CDR3 sequence is CASSETGWGTTNEKLFF. CDR3 bases: TGTGCCAGCAGCGAAACAGGGTGGGGAACGACTAATGAAAAACTGTTTTTT.

CDR3 region: CASSPGTVTDTQYF. The DNA of the CDR3 is TGTGCCAGCTCGCCCGGGACAGTCACAGATACGCAGTATTTT. The chain recombines TRBV18 with TRBJ2-3; 7 bases agree with TRBD1. This CDR3 is built from 14 residues. The junction had 5 bases not matched to a gene; V was cut back by 6 bases and J by 2 bases. Germline V gene lookup returns CDR1 KGHSH and CDR2 LQKENI.

The chain links TRBV2 to TRBJ1-4; D is possibly TRBD1 (5 bases). Germline assignment: CDR1 SNHLY and CDR2 FYNNEI. The CDR3 extends over 11 amino acids. V shed 4 bases and J shed 9 bases, with 6 bases lying between them. The CDR3 DNA is TGTGCCAGCAGTGGGACACAAAAACTGTTTTTT. Encoded protein: CASSGTQKLFF.

The genes are TRBV3-1 (or the pseudogene TRBV3-2) and TRBJ2-5, with TRBD2 as a possible D gene (6 bases). This CDR3 is 17 amino acids long. Germline values: CDR1 LGHDT, CDR2 YNNKEL (reference sequence). Trimming took off 2 bases at V and 5 bases at J, with 21 bases between the two ends. CDR3 sequence (DNA): TGTGCCAGCAGCCAACGAAGCGGGCGCCCTCGTTCGGAGACCCAGTACTTC. This encodes CASSQRSGRPRSETQYF.

The chain combines TRBV28 with TRBJ1-6; 8 nucleotides agree with TRBD1. V shed 3 bases, J shed 11 bases, and the junction held 0 bases outside the gene matches. The CDR3 sequence is 12 residues long. The V gene's germline CDR1 is MDHEN and CDR2 SYDVKM. This CDR3 is CASSLTGAPLHF. CDR3 nucleotide sequence: TGTGCCAGCAGTTTGACAGGGGCACCCCTCCACTTT.

The chain has TRBV7-3 and TRBJ2-2, with 8 bases fitting TRBD2. The CDR3 runs to 14 residues. Trimming cost V 5 bases and J 4 bases; bases outside gene matches: 3. Germline V gene lookup returns CDR1 SGHTA and CDR2 FQGTGA. Here the CDR3 DNA reads TGTGCCAGCAGCCTAGCGGGCCTCACCGGGGAGCTGTTTTTT. It yields the protein CASSLAGLTGELFF.

This clone was found once. The chain employs TRBV7-9 and TRBJ2-3; 7 bases map to TRBD1. Trimming removed 0 bases from V and 6 bases from J; junction bases left unmatched: 15. The germline V gene has CDR1 SEHNR and CDR2 FQNEAQ (reference sequence). The CDR3 totals 18 residues. The CDR3 region is CASSLAVLSWRQGDTQYF. CDR3 nucleotides: TGTGCCAGCAGCTTAGCGGTCTTATCTTGGCGACAGGGTGATACGCAGTATTTT.

The chain employs TRBV6-2 or TRBV6-3 and TRBJ2-2; 9 bases are a match to TRBD2. The V gene end was trimmed by 0 bases and the J gene end by 2 bases; junction bases not matched to a gene: 10. Germline CDR1 is MNHEY and CDR2 is SVGEGT. CDR3 length equals 19 residues. This CDR3 is CASSYSRLGSGRNTGELFF. DNA of the CDR3: TGTGCCAGCAGTTACTCGAGATTGGGTAGCGGGAGAAACACCGGGGAGCTGTTTTTT.

The chain has TRBV18 and TRBJ1-2, with 9 bases fitting TRBD1. Trimming removed 6 bases from V and 10 bases from J; junction bases left unmatched: 9. This CDR3 region has 13 residues. In germline, CDR1 is KGHSH, CDR2 LQKENI. CDR3 bases: TGTGCCAGCTCGCGGGGACAGGGCGAGGCCTACACCTTC. Its protein product is CASSRGQGEAYTF.

V usage is TRBV21-1 and J usage is TRBJ2-3; the table's D gene call, TRBD1, was not cross checked with the DNA. TRBV21-1 is labeled a pseudogene. The CDR3 sequence is 19 residues long. The CDR3 sequence: CATPSRAGGSWGGTDTQYF. CDR3 nucleotide sequence: TGTGCCACTCCAAGCCGGGCAGGGGGCAGTTGGGGTGGCACAGATACGCAGTATTTT.

The rearrangement uses TRBV7-8 and TRBJ1-5; possibly TRBD1 for D (5 bases). The CDR3 contains 17 residues. The V gene lost 4 bases and the J gene lost 0 bases, with 16 bases spanning the gap. CDR1 is SGHVS, CDR2 FQNEAQ, per germline. CDR3 sequence (DNA): TGTGCCAGCAGCTCCAGGGCCCAGCCCCATAGCAATCAGCCCCAGCATTTT. Translating it yields CASSSRAQPHSNQPQHF.

The J gene is TRBJ2-3, the V gene TRBV30; a weak D match, TRBD2 (6 bases). This CDR3 has 14 residues. The germline V gene has CDR1 GTSNPN and CDR2 SVGIG (reference sequence). The ends were cut back, 0 bases at V and 3 bases at J, with 10 bases in the middle. CDR3 sequence reads: CAWSVSLATDTQYF. The CDR3, as DNA: TGTGCCTGGAGTGTATCCCTAGCGACAGATACGCAGTATTTT.

The rearrangement joins TRBV6-5 to TRBJ1-2, with a possible D match to TRBD1 (5 bases). In germline, CDR1 is MNHEY, CDR2 SVGAGI. CDR3 length equals 14 residues. The V end lost 0 bases, the J end lost 4 bases, and 9 bases lay between the germline ends. The DNA of the CDR3 is TGTGCCAGCAGTTACTCGCGACAGACCTATGGCTACACCTTC. Its protein product is CASSYSRQTYGYTF.